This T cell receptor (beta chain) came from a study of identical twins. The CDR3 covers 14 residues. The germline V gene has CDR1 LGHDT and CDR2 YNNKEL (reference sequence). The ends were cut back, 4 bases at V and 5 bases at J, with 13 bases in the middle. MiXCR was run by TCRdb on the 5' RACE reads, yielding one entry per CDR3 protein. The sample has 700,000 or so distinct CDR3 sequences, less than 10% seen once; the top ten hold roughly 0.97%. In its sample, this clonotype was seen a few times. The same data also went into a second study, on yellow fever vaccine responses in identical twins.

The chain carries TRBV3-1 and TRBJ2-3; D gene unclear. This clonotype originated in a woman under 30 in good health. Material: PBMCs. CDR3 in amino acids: CASSPGPRQDTQYF. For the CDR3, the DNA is TGTGCCAGCAGCCCGGGCCCTAGACAAGATACGCAGTATTTT.